This T cell receptor beta chain appears in the sequencing data of a study of blood T cell repertoires in COVID-19. The overall study: Samples representing acute and convalescent COVID-19 were sourced from the United States, Italy and Spain. Sources were T cells, B-cell-depleted T cells, or PBMCs; the material itself was cDNA or gDNA.

Germline V lookup: CDR1 SEHNR, CDR2 FQNEAQ (reference sequence). V gave up 1 base and J gave up 5 bases; unmatched junction bases: 5. This CDR3 contains 16 residues. Original handling: Amplifying reference gene primers gave estimates of nucleated cell counts. Libraries were prepared by immunoSEQ multiplex PCR; TCRdb keeps only in-frame clonotypes and omits some of them. V, J and clone size are those of that table, while D and trimming were read from the DNA. The sample lists approximately 150,000 clones; approximately 90% were seen once. This clone was recorded once. This TCR was sampled from a man aged 45 to 65 who had recovered from COVID-19. The material sequenced was peripheral blood. The chain couples TRBV7-9 to TRBJ1-1; 12 nucleotides match TRBD1. DNA of the CDR3: TGTGCCAGCAGCTTAGGGGACAGGGGGCTGCGAACTGAAGCTTTCTTT. This sequence encodes CASSLGDRGLRTEAFF.